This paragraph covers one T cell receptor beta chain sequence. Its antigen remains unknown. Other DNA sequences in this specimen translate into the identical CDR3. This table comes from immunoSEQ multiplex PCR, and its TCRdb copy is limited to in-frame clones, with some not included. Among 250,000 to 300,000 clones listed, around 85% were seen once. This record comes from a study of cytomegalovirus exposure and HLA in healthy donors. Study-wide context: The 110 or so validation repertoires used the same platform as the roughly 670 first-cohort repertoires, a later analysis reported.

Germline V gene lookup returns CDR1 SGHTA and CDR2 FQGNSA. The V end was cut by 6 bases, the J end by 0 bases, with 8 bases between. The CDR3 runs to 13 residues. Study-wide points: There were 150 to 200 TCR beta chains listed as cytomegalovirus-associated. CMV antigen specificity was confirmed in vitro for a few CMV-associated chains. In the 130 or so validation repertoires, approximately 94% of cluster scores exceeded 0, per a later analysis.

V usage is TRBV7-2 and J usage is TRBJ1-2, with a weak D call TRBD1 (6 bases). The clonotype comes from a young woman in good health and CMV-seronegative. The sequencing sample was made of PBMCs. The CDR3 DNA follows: TGTGCCAGCAGGCGGACAGCTAACTATGGCTACACCTTC. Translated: CASRRTANYGYTF.